This T cell receptor (beta chain) appears in the sequencing data of a study of response to subunit inactivated influenza vaccine. TCRdb reprocessed the RT-PCR reads with MiXCR, giving one entry per CDR3 protein. The profile shows a few hundred thousand distinct CDR3 sequences, roughly 15% of them singletons. Comment on this clonotype: Its antigen remains unknown.

Germline lookup yields CDR1 SGHAT and CDR2 FQNNGV. The CDR3 consists of 18 residues. Trimming cost V 5 bases and J 4 bases; bases outside gene matches: 12. Study-wide results and limits: T cells newly recruited by each seasonal influenza vaccination are few, the authors suggested.

This specimen consisted of PBMCs from blood, obtained roughly 12 days after vaccination. The genes are TRBV11-2 and TRBJ1-6; 9 bases map to TRBD1. This clonotype was sampled from a man aged 50-59 years who received an inactivated influenza vaccine. The CDR3 region has the DNA TGTGCCAGCAGCGCAGTATTACCGGGACAGGGATATAATTCACCCCTCCACTTT. This encodes CASSAVLPGQGYNSPLHF.